One sample yielded the 6 T cell receptor beta chains listed below, sequenced in a study of chemoradiotherapy in HPV16-positive cancers (dated by TCRdb to between 2021 and 2022). Libraries were constructed by the immunoSEQ multiplex PCR assay. This is the immuneACCESS table as TCRdb keeps it, with only in-frame sequences that have V and J called. A part of the clones is gone; compared with another copy, unresolved V genes explain less than half, and the rest is unexplained. For this sample there are around 22,000 clones; roughly 92% appear just once. The ten largest account for roughly 16% of the sample. The input for sequencing was blood, taken from a patient who underwent chemoradiotherapy. Receptors originate from a human donor with HPV-associated anogenital cancer.

CDR3 bases: TGTGCCAGCAGCCGAGAGGTCAGCTCTGGAAACACCATATATTTT. Protein: CASSREVSSGNTIYF. The chain links TRBV2 to TRBJ1-3; no firm D call. The CDR3 totals 15 residues. Germline V CDR1 and CDR2: SNHLY, FYNNEI. With 6 bases removed from V and 0 bases from J, the gap between germline ends came to 12 bases.

The genes are TRBV27 and TRBJ1-1; D is possibly TRBD1 (5 bases). The CDR3 is 14 residues long. The germline CDR1 and CDR2 sequences are MNHEY and SMNVEV (reference sequence). Trimming shortened V by 5 bases and J by 5 bases, and 15 bases separated the two germline ends. DNA for the CDR3: TGTGCCAGCAGTCCCCTGGCCAGGGAAACTGAAGCTTTCTTT. This codes for CASSPLARETEAFF.

This clone was observed once. V gene TRBV7-9 combines with J gene TRBJ2-2; weak D call: TRBD1 (5 bases). The ends were cut back, 5 bases at V and 0 bases at J, with 10 bases in the middle. The CDR3 is made up of 15 amino acids. The germline V gene has CDR1 SEHNR and CDR2 FQNEAQ (reference sequence). The CDR3 here is CASSPRQPNTGELFF. The CDR3, as DNA: TGTGCCAGCAGCCCGAGACAGCCGAACACCGGGGAGCTGTTTTTT.

The chain joins TRBV19 to TRBJ2-4; D is possibly TRBD1 (6 bases). The CDR3 runs to 16 residues. Germline V gene sequence: CDR1 LNHDA, CDR2 SQIVND (reference sequence). The V end lost 3 bases, the J end lost 1 base, and 13 bases lay between the germline ends. The CDR3 sequence is CASSMQGIGAKNIQYF. CDR3 nucleotide sequence: TGTGCCAGTAGTATGCAGGGGATCGGGGCCAAAAACATTCAGTACTTC. Using reference TRBV19 and TRBJ2-4 for the parts outside the CDR3, the full variable domain is DGGITQSPKYLFRKEGQNVTLSCEQNLNHDAMYWYRQDPGQGLRLIYYSQIVNDFQKGDIAEGYSVSREKKESFPLTVTSAQKNPTAFYLCASSMQGIGAKNIQYFGAGTRLSVL.

The rearrangement joins TRBV7-6 to TRBJ2-5, with 7 nucleotides matching TRBD2. Germline V gene sequence: CDR1 SGHVS, CDR2 FNYEAQ. The trim removed 5 bases at V and 4 bases at J, leaving 13 bases unmatched. This CDR3 is 16 amino acids long. The DNA for the CDR3 is TGTGCCAGCAGCCCTGGCGGGGGATTTAGCCGAGAGACCCAGTACTTC. Translating gives CASSPGGGFSRETQYF.

The rearrangement links TRBV20-1 to TRBJ2-5; D is uncertain. CDR3 length: 11 residues. With 6 bases removed from V and 5 bases from J, the gap between germline ends came to 10 bases. CDR1 and CDR2 (germline): DFQATT, SNEGSKA (reference sequence). CDR3 in amino acids: CSAVDYETQYF. The CDR3 nucleotides read TGCAGTGCCGTAGATTACGAGACCCAGTACTTC.